A single sample is the source of the 14 T cell receptor beta chains below, sequenced in a study of blood T cell repertoires in COVID-19. TCRdb keeps only in-frame clones here, not all; method: immunoSEQ multiplex PCR. The table includes 150,000 to 200,000 clones, more than 75% detected once. The material sequenced was peripheral blood. The source of these receptors is a woman aged 50 to 60 with active or convalescent COVID-19.

This sequence joins TRBV2 and TRBJ2-2; D gene unclear. This CDR3 comprises 14 residues. Germline CDR1 reads SNHLY; CDR2 reads FYNNEI. Deletions cut 6 bases from V and 4 bases from J, with 12 bases between. CDR3 in amino acids: CASREFPSTGELFF. The CDR3 DNA sequence: TGTGCCAGCAGGGAGTTTCCGAGCACCGGGGAGCTGTTTTTT. Together with reference TRBV2 and TRBJ2-2, the CDR3 gives the full variable domain: EPEVTQTPSHQVTQMGQEVILRCVPISNHLYFYWYRQILGQKVEFLVSFYNNEISEKSEIFDDQFSVERPDGSNFTLKIRSTKLEDSAMYFCASREFPSTGELFFGEGSRLTVL.

CDR3 nucleotides: TGTGCCAGCAGCTCAGAAGCGGGGGGGGCAGATACGCAGTATTTT. This sequence encodes CASSSEAGGADTQYF. The chain links TRBV11-2 to TRBJ2-3; TRBD2 agrees at 10 bases. V dropped 4 bases and J dropped 4; count of bases not matched to a gene: 5. Germline V lookup: CDR1 SGHAT, CDR2 FQNNGV. CDR3 size: 15 residues.

The CDR3 loop is CAWSPNRDSFGYTF. CDR3 sequence (DNA): TGTGCCTGGAGCCCCAACCGGGACTCCTTTGGGTACACCTTC. This chain links TRBV30 with TRBJ1-2, with D possibly TRBD1 on 5 matching bases. This CDR3 comprises 14 residues. Trimming stripped 3 bases from V and 11 bases from J, with 22 bases between. CDR1 is GTSNPN and CDR2 is SVGIG in the germline V gene (reference sequence).

This clone was counted a single time. The rearrangement joins TRBV28 to TRBJ1-2; 11 nucleotides line up with TRBD1. The trim removed 10 bases at V and 3 bases at J, leaving 22 bases unmatched. The CDR3 length is 19 residues. Germline values: CDR1 MDHEN, CDR2 SYDVKM. CDR3 in DNA: TGTGCCACCAAAACACTTGCCCCCGGGACAGGGGGATTTGACTATGGCTACACCTTC. The encoded protein is CATKTLAPGTGGFDYGYTF.

The rearrangement uses TRBV19 and TRBJ2-2, with 13 bases that match TRBD2. This CDR3 comprises 16 residues. The germline gives CDR1 LNHDA, CDR2 SQIVND (reference sequence). Trimming removed 4 bases from V and 2 bases from J; junction bases left unmatched: 1. The CDR3 reads CASSRTSGSNTGELFF. The CDR3 nucleotides are TGTGCCAGTAGTAGGACTAGCGGGAGCAACACCGGGGAGCTGTTTTTT.

The chain is built from TRBV29-1 and TRBJ1-2, with TRBD1 identical over 10 bases. This CDR3 is built from 19 residues. Germline assignment: CDR1 SQVTM and CDR2 ANQGSEA. The V segment lost 5 bases and the J segment 4 bases; nucleotides outside the gene matches: 22. The CDR3 DNA sequence: TGCAGCGTTCCGGGACAGGGGCCTCTTACGTTGTTCACGGGCTATGGCTACACCTTC. This translates into CSVPGQGPLTLFTGYGYTF.

The V and J genes are TRBV5-1 and TRBJ2-3; D not certain. The CDR3 has 16 residues. Germline values: CDR1 SGHRS, CDR2 YFSETQ. The V and J ends lost 0 bases and 0 bases respectively, with 11 bases between them. The chain's CDR3 is CASSLGARLSTDTQYF. The CDR3 nucleotides read TGCGCCAGCAGCTTGGGGGCTCGGCTCAGCACAGATACGCAGTATTTT.

This sequence joins TRBV18 and TRBJ2-3, with 7 bases that match TRBD1. CDR1 is KGHSH, CDR2 LQKENI, per germline. The J segment lost 2 bases and the V segment lost 5 bases, leaving 7 bases of the junction unmatched. CDR3 length: 15 amino acids. The CDR3, as DNA: TGTGCCAGCTCATCCACAGGGGACCCCACAGATACGCAGTATTTT. Protein sequence: CASSSTGDPTDTQYF.

V is TRBV27 and J is TRBJ1-1, with D possibly matching TRBD1 (6 bases). Germline V gives CDR1 MNHEY, CDR2 SMNVEV (reference sequence). This CDR3 has 14 residues. V gave up 3 bases and J gave up 0 bases, with 8 bases separating them. CDR3 amino acids: CASSFDRMNTEAFF. Here the CDR3 DNA reads TGTGCCAGCAGTTTTGACAGGATGAACACTGAAGCTTTCTTT.

This rearrangement joins TRBV6-5 to TRBJ2-7, with a weak D call TRBD2 (5 bases). Germline values: CDR1 MNHEY, CDR2 SVGAGI. The CDR3 totals 13 residues. Trimming left V 6 bases short and J 3 bases short, with 12 bases between. The CDR3 spells CASSRGPYYEQYF. As DNA, the CDR3 is TGTGCCAGCAGCCGCGGGCCTTACTACGAGCAGTACTTC.

The genes are TRBV7-6 and TRBJ2-3; 12 nucleotides agree with TRBD2. The germline V gene has CDR1 SGHVS and CDR2 FNYEAQ. V shed 5 bases, J shed 6 bases, and the junction held 9 bases outside the gene matches. The CDR3 is 16 residues long. CDR3: CASSNPTSGGQDTQYF. The CDR3 region has the DNA TGTGCCAGCAGCAACCCGACTAGCGGGGGCCAGGATACGCAGTATTTT.

This clone came up a few times. The CDR3 DNA is TGTGCCTGGAGCCCGAGTAATGAAAAACTGTTTTTT. Translated: CAWSPSNEKLFF. V usage is TRBV30 and J usage is TRBJ1-4; no firm D call. CDR1 is GTSNPN, CDR2 SVGIG, per germline (reference sequence). V was cut by 3 bases and J by 4 bases, with 6 bases left in between. The CDR3 sequence is 12 residues long.

J is TRBJ2-7 and V is TRBV2; 7 bases are a match to TRBD1. Germline V gene sequence: CDR1 SNHLY, CDR2 FYNNEI. Trimming removed 5 bases from V and 2 bases from J; junction bases left unmatched: 9. The CDR3 is 15 amino acids. This CDR3 reads CASSHSGGQAYEQYF. CDR3 nucleotide sequence: TGTGCCAGCAGTCACTCAGGGGGACAAGCCTACGAGCAGTACTTC.

The genes are TRBV5-1 and TRBJ1-6; 7 bases are a match to TRBD1. CDR1 is SGHRS, CDR2 YFSETQ, per germline. The trim removed 4 bases at V and 0 bases at J, leaving 10 bases unmatched. CDR3 length: 18 residues. For the CDR3, the DNA is TGCGCCAGCAGCCTCCGGGACAGACAGAGCTCCTATAATTCACCCCTCCACTTT. This translates into CASSLRDRQSSYNSPLHF.